A single sample is the source of the 27 T cell receptor beta chains below, sequenced in a study of T cells in women clearing cervical HPV infection. Libraries were prepared by immunoSEQ multiplex PCR; TCRdb keeps only in-frame clonotypes and omits some of them. The listing contains roughly 42,000 clones. The sequenced sample consisted of blood buffy coat. The source of these receptors is a woman aged 18-69 years with a cervical HPV16 infection that either progressed to CIN3+ or cleared (not recorded which).

In the case of this clone: An end of the junction differs from the germline gene, which may be a read error. The read ends 3 residues before the CDR3 terminus; that terminus is restored from the germline J gene. Additional DNA sequences in this sample encode the identical CDR3. The chain has TRBV10-3 and TRBJ1-3; 7 positions agree with TRBD1. Germline values: CDR1 ENHRY, CDR2 SYGVKD. The CDR3 is 12 amino acids. CDR3 protein: CAIGNRGNTIYF. The CDR3 DNA, read in part, is TGTGCCATCGGAAACAGGGGAAACACA.

Note on this clone: The sequence runs out 3 residues before the end of the CDR3; the remainder is reconstructed from the germline J gene. The chain carries TRBV11-3 and TRBJ2-7; D gene uncertain. V lost 1 base and J lost 0, with 10 bases in between. CDR3 size: 15 residues. Germline lookup yields CDR1 SGHNT and CDR2 YENEEA. This CDR3 is CASSLGGGFSYEQYF. CDR3 DNA, as far as it was read: TGTGCCAGCAGCTTAGGCGGCGGATTCTCCTACGAG.

As concerns this clone: The read ends 3 residues early relative to the CDR3; the germline J gene fills the gap. The V and J genes are TRBV5-5 and TRBJ1-5, with 8 bases fitting TRBD1. The CDR3 contains 14 residues. Germline CDR1 SGHKS, CDR2 YYEKEE (reference sequence). V gave up 3 bases and J gave up 2 bases; unmatched junction bases: 1. CDR3 region: CASSSTGGNQPQHF. The part of the CDR3 DNA that was read is TGTGCCAGCAGCTCGACAGGGGGCAATCAGCCC. The complete variable domain, with remaining parts taken from reference TRBV5-5 and TRBJ1-5, reads DAGVTQSPTHLIKTRGQQVTLRCSPISGHKSVSWYQQVLGQGPQFIFQYYEKEERGRGNFPDRFSARQFPNYSSELNVNALLLGDSALYLCASSSTGGNQPQHFGDGTRLSIL.

The DNA read from the CDR3 is TGCGCCAGCACACTTTCCCCCCAGGGGGCGAGGGAGACC. This encodes CASTLSPQGARET. The full CDR3 is CASTLSPQGARETQYF. The rearrangement links TRBV5-1 to TRBJ2-5, with TRBD1 matching over 8 bases. The read terminates 3 residues ahead of where the CDR3 ends, so the germline J gene completes it. Per the germline V gene, CDR1 is SGHRS and CDR2 is YFSETQ. The V gene end was trimmed by 6 bases and the J gene end by 5 bases; junction bases not matched to a gene: 15. This CDR3 region has 16 residues.

Remarks on this clone: This CDR3 is also generated by other DNA sequences in the sample. The CDR3 sequence: CASSLALVPSGYTF. The CDR3 bases that were read are TGCGCCAGCAGCTTGGCTCTAGTCCCCAGTGGG. The J gene is TRBJ1-2, the V gene TRBV5-1; D not certain. The sequence runs out 3 residues before the end of the CDR3; the remainder is reconstructed from the germline J gene. CDR3 length: 14 residues. The germline CDR1 and CDR2 sequences are SGHRS and YFSETQ.

Points on this clone: The sequence runs out 3 residues before the end of the CDR3; the remainder is reconstructed from the germline J gene. V gene TRBV5-3 combines with J gene TRBJ2-2, with TRBD1 as a possible D gene (5 bases). TRBV5-3 is assigned to the ORF class and has an uncertain function. This CDR3 is 21 amino acids long. The CDR3 DNA, read in part, is TGTGCCAGAAGCTTGGACAGCCTTCCACACCTGGGGCTTGCAACTAATGAAAAG. Translation: CARSLDSLPHLGLATNEK. The complete CDR3 protein is CARSLDSLPHLGLATNEKLFF.

In the case of this clone: The CDR3 end lies 3 residues beyond the end of the read and is filled in from the germline J gene. V usage is TRBV5-4 and J usage is TRBJ2-7, with 7 bases lining up with TRBD1. V shed 2 bases and J 3 bases; nucleotides not matched to a gene: 5. The CDR3 length is 14 residues. From germline, CDR1 is SGHNT and CDR2 YYREEE (reference sequence). The CDR3 loop is CASSLGGTDYEQYF. The DNA read from the CDR3 is TGTGCCAGCAGCTTAGGGGGCACTGACTACGAG.

A remark on this clone: Read sequence stops 3 residues before the CDR3 end, and the germline J gene provides the missing end. The V call is TRBV2, the J call TRBJ1-5; D call uncertain. The CDR3 totals 13 residues. Germline lookup yields CDR1 SNHLY and CDR2 FYNNEI. V lost 4 bases, J lost 5 bases, and 9 bases lay in between. The CDR3 DNA, read in part, is TGTGCCAGCAGTGTTTGGGCCTATCAGCCC. Amino acid sequence: CASSVWAYQP. The full CDR3 protein reads CASSVWAYQPQHF.

About this clone itself: The read comes to an end 3 residues before the CDR3 does, leaving the germline J gene to fill in the end. The chain joins TRBV2 to TRBJ2-3, with 9 nucleotides matching TRBD2. In germline, CDR1 is SNHLY, CDR2 FYNNEI. V dropped 6 bases and J dropped 1; count of bases not matched to a gene: 5. This CDR3 is 15 amino acids long. The CDR3 DNA, read in part, is TGTGCCAGCAGGTTACTAGCGGGCGGCACAGATACG. This codes for CASRLLAGGTDT. The full CDR3 is CASRLLAGGTDTQYF.

Details on this clone: The read ends 3 residues shy of where the CDR3 ends; the end is completed using the germline J gene. The V and J genes are TRBV2 and TRBJ2-3, with 9 bases matching TRBD2. V trimming: 6 bases; J trimming: 3 bases; junction bases outside the gene matches: 7. Germline assignment: CDR1 SNHLY and CDR2 FYNNEI. There are 15 residues in the CDR3. This chain's CDR3 is CASSWSGRRTDTQYF. The sequenced part of the CDR3 DNA is TGTGCCAGCAGCTGGAGCGGGAGGAGGACAGATACG.

Note on this clone: The read stops 3 residues short of the end of the CDR3; the missing end is completed from the germline J gene. The chain recombines TRBV5-4 with TRBJ2-5; D perhaps matches TRBD2 (5 bases). This CDR3 has 12 residues. V gave up 2 bases and J gave up 5 bases, with 7 bases separating them. Germline CDR1 and CDR2: SGHNT and YYREEE (reference sequence). CDR3 amino acids: CASSFRGETQYF. The DNA read from the CDR3 is TGTGCCAGCAGCTTCCGAGGGGAGACC.

On this clone itself: The CDR3 end is not reached by the read, which stops 3 residues before it; the germline J gene fills it in. The chain couples TRBV28 to TRBJ2-2; TRBD1 matches 8 bases. With 6 bases clipped from V and 5 bases from J, the junction kept 14 bases outside the gene matches. Germline V gene lookup returns CDR1 MDHEN and CDR2 SYDVKM. This CDR3 has 17 amino acids. The CDR3 DNA, read in part, is TGTGCCAGCAGATTACCCCAGGGGGCAATAGAGACCGGGGAG. Its protein is CASRLPQGAIETGE. The complete CDR3 protein is CASRLPQGAIETGELFF.

As to this clone: The read ends 3 residues before the CDR3 terminus; that terminus is restored from the germline J gene. The chain uses TRBV27 and TRBJ2-7, with D possibly matching TRBD2 (6 bases). CDR3 size: 12 residues. Germline loops: CDR1 MNHEY, CDR2 SMNVEV (reference sequence). With 1 base removed from V and 6 bases from J, the gap between germline ends came to 7 bases. The sequenced part of the CDR3 DNA is TGTGCCAGCAGTTTATTGGGGGGCGAG. The encoded protein is CASSLLGGE. The full CDR3 sequence reads CASSLLGGEQYF.

A word on this clone: Read coverage stops 3 residues before the CDR3 terminus; the germline J gene supplies the remainder. The V and J genes are TRBV7-2 and TRBJ2-3; 7 bases line up with TRBD1. Germline V lookup: CDR1 SGHTA, CDR2 FQGNSA. The length of the CDR3 is 15 residues. CDR3 DNA, as far as it was read: TGTGCCAGCAGCCCCCAACAGGGGCTCAATCAGCCG. It specifies CASSPQQGLNQP. The entire CDR3 sequence reads CASSPQQGLNQPQYF.

Concerning this clone: The read finishes 3 residues shy of the CDR3 end, and the germline J gene is used to complete it. The rearrangement links TRBV28 to TRBJ2-7, with D hard to call. V lost 3 bases to trimming and J lost 3 bases, with 3 bases between them. Germline V gives CDR1 MDHEN, CDR2 SYDVKM. This CDR3 contains 11 residues. The CDR3 loop is CASSFRYEQYF. CDR3 DNA, as far as it was read: TGTGCCAGCAGTTTTCGCTACGAG.

Concerning this clone itself: The read is 3 residues too short to cover the CDR3 end, so that end is filled in from the germline J gene. The V gene is TRBV20-1, the J gene TRBJ1-6, with D unclear. Germline lookup yields CDR1 DFQATT and CDR2 SNEGSKA (reference sequence). CDR3 length: 13 amino acids. Trimming left V 6 bases short and J 1 base short, with 7 bases between. This chain's CDR3 is CSASSSYNSPLHF. The DNA read from the CDR3 is TGCAGTGCCTCCAGTTCCTATAATTCACCC.

Comment on this clone: The read ends 3 residues early relative to the CDR3; the germline J gene fills the gap. This chain joins TRBV19 and TRBJ1-2, with a weak D call TRBD1 (6 bases). This CDR3 has 16 amino acids. The V gene's germline CDR1 is LNHDA and CDR2 SQIVND (reference sequence). The DNA read from the CDR3 is TGTGCCAGTAGTTCCCCGGGACTAGCGGGGGACAATGAC. Translation: CASSSPGLAGDND. The full CDR3 is CASSSPGLAGDNDYTF.

On this clone: The read ends 3 residues shy of where the CDR3 ends; the end is completed using the germline J gene. This chain joins TRBV5-1 and TRBJ2-7; 9 bases agree with TRBD1. This CDR3 has 14 residues. The germline CDR1 and CDR2 sequences are SGHRS and YFSETQ. Germline trimming cut 0 bases from V and 5 bases from J; bases unmatched to any gene: 3. Partial CDR3 DNA: TGCGCCAGCAGCTTGGGGGGGACAGGGAACGAG. Translation: CASSLGGTGNE. The full CDR3 sequence reads CASSLGGTGNEQYF.

Comments on this clone: The read gets to within 3 residues of the CDR3 end, and the germline J gene fills in the rest. The J gene is TRBJ1-1, the V gene TRBV2; 9 nucleotides align to TRBD1. The CDR3 contains 14 residues. J was trimmed by 1 base and V by 5 bases; bases with no gene match: 2. The germline V gene has CDR1 SNHLY and CDR2 FYNNEI. The CDR3 bases that were read are TGTGCCAGCAGTACGACAGGGGGGAACACTGAA. Amino acids: CASSTTGGNTE. The whole CDR3 region reads CASSTTGGNTEAFF.

Comment on this clone: From the germline J gene comes the end of the CDR3, since the read stops 3 residues before it. This sequence joins TRBV6-4 and TRBJ2-1, with 12 positions matching TRBD2. J lost 4 bases, V lost 5 bases, and 3 bases had no gene match. Germline V gene data show CDR1 as MRHNA and CDR2 as SNTAGT. The CDR3 is 15 amino acids. This CDR3 is CASSSSGGGYNEQFF. Partial CDR3 DNA: TGTGCCAGCAGTTCTAGCGGGGGGGGGTACAATGAG.

Notes on this clone: Read data end 3 residues before the CDR3 end; the end is taken from the germline J gene. The chain combines TRBV6-2 or TRBV6-3 with TRBJ2-7, with D perhaps TRBD2 (6 bases). This CDR3 has 16 residues. The V and J ends lost 3 bases and 5 bases respectively, with 20 bases between them. CDR1 and CDR2 (germline): MNHEY, SVGEGT. CDR3 residues: CASSYRGAAGRHEQYF. Incomplete CDR3 DNA: TGTGCCAGCAGTTATCGTGGTGCGGCGGGGAGGCACGAG.

Concerning this clone itself: The CDR3 extends 3 residues past the end of the read, so its final part is completed from the germline J gene. The gene calls are TRBV10-3 and TRBJ1-1; TRBD1 is a possible D gene (6 bases). The V end lost 4 bases, the J end lost 1 base, and 13 bases lay between the germline ends. Germline V gives CDR1 ENHRY, CDR2 SYGVKD. The CDR3 spans 15 residues. This chain's CDR3 is CAISVQGQQNTEAFF. The CDR3 bases that were read are TGTGCCATCAGTGTCCAGGGGCAGCAGAACACTGAA.

Concerning this clone itself: The read falls 3 residues short of the CDR3 end, and the missing part is taken from the germline J gene. The chain employs TRBV19 and TRBJ1-4, with D maybe TRBD1 (5 bases). Germline values: CDR1 LNHDA, CDR2 SQIVND (reference sequence). The CDR3 extends over 12 amino acids. This CDR3 reads CASSIQGSPLFF. The DNA read from the CDR3 is TGTGCCAGTAGTATCCAGGGTTCACCA.

Turning to this clone: The CDR3 end is not reached by the read, which stops 3 residues before it; the germline J gene fills it in. The chain links TRBV5-1 to TRBJ1-1, with D possibly being TRBD1 (5 bases). There are 15 residues in the CDR3. The ends were cut back, 4 bases at V and 0 bases at J, with 13 bases in the middle. The V gene's germline CDR1 is SGHRS and CDR2 YFSETQ. The sequenced part of the CDR3 DNA is TGCGCCAGCAGCGGAGGGGATTGGATGAACACTGAA. Protein: CASSGGDWMNTE. The entire CDR3 protein is CASSGGDWMNTEAFF.

On this clone: The read gets to within 3 residues of the CDR3 end, and the germline J gene fills in the rest. The chain is built from TRBV2 and TRBJ2-2; D is possibly TRBD2 (6 bases). V was pared by 7 bases and J by 7 bases, with 16 bases between. The CDR3 contains 14 residues. In germline, CDR1 is SNHLY, CDR2 FYNNEI. This CDR3 is CASTGEAVSGELFF. CDR3 DNA, as far as it was read: TGTGCCAGCACGGGGGAGGCCGTCAGCGGGGAG.

Turning to this clone: The read terminates 3 residues ahead of where the CDR3 ends, so the germline J gene completes it. The gene calls are TRBV18 and TRBJ1-2; D may be TRBD1 (5 bases). In germline, CDR1 is KGHSH, CDR2 LQKENI. This CDR3 has 13 residues. Incomplete CDR3 DNA: TGTGCCAGCTCAAGGGACTCCTACAATGAC. Its protein is CASSRDSYND. The CDR3 in its entirety is CASSRDSYNDYTF. Filled out from reference TRBV18 and TRBJ1-2, the complete variable domain reads NAGVMQNPRHLVRRRGQEARLRCSPMKGHSHVYWYRQLPEEGLKFMVYLQKENIIDESGMPKERFSAEFPKEGPSILRIQQVVRGDSAAYFCASSRDSYNDYTFGSGTRLTVV.

Notes on this clone: Coverage ceases 3 residues before the CDR3 finishes, and the germline J gene fills in the end. The rearrangement uses TRBV20-1 and TRBJ1-6, with 8 bases fitting TRBD1. The V gene's germline CDR1 is DFQATT and CDR2 SNEGSKA (reference sequence). The CDR3 covers 12 residues. V was pared by 5 bases and J by 10 bases, with 4 bases of the junction left unmatched. The CDR3 bases that were read are TGCAGTGCTCGACAGGGGAACTCACCC. Translated: CSARQGNSP. The full CDR3 protein reads CSARQGNSPLHF.